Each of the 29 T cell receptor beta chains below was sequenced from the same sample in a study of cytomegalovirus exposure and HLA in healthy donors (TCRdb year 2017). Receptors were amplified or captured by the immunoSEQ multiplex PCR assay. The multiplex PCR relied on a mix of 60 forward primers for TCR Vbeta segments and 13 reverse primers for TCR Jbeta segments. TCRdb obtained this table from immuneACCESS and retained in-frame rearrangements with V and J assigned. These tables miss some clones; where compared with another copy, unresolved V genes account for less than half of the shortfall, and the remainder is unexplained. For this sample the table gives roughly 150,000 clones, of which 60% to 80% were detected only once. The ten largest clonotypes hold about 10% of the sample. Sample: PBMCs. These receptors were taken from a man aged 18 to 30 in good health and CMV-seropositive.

The CDR3 nucleotides read TGCGCCAGCAGTGAAGACCCAGTAGGGGGCGAGCAGTACTTC. It is translated as CASSEDPVGGEQYF. The rearrangement uses TRBV10-1 and TRBJ2-7; weak D call: TRBD1 (6 bases). This CDR3 contains 14 residues. With 3 bases removed from V and 6 bases from J, the gap between germline ends came to 15 bases. Germline assignment: CDR1 WNHNN and CDR2 SYGVQD (reference sequence).

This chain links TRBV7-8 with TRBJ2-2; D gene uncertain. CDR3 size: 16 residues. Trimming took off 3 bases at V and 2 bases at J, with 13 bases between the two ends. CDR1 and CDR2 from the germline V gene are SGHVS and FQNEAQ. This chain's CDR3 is CASSFNTGHNTGELFF. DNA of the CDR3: TGTGCCAGCAGCTTTAATACTGGGCACAACACCGGGGAGCTGTTTTTT.

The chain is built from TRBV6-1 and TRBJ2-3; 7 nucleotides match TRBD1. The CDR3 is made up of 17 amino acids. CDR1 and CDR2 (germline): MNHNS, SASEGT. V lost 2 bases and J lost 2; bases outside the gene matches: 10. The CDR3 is CASSELDGDSNTDTQYF. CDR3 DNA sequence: TGTGCCAGCAGTGAACTTGATGGGGACAGCAACACAGATACGCAGTATTTT.

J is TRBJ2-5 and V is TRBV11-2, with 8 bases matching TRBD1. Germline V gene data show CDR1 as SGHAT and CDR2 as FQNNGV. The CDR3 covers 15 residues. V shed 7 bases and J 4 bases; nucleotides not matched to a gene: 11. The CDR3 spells CASTLGTGGRETQYF. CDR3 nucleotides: TGTGCCAGCACCCTTGGAACAGGGGGGCGAGAGACCCAGTACTTC.

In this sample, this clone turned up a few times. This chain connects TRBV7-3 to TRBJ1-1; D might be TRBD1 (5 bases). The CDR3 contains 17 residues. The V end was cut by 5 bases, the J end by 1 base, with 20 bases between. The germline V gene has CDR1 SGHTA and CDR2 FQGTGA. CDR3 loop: CASSPRPGLGENTEAFF. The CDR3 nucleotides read TGTGCCAGCAGCCCCCGCCCCGGTTTAGGGGAGAACACTGAAGCTTTCTTT.

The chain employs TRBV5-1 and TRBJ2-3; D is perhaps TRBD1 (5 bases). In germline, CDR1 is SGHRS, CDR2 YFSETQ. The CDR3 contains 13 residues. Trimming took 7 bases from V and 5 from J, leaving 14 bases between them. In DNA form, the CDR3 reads TGCGCCAGCGTTAGACAGCAGGGAGATACGCAGTATTTT. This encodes CASVRQQGDTQYF.

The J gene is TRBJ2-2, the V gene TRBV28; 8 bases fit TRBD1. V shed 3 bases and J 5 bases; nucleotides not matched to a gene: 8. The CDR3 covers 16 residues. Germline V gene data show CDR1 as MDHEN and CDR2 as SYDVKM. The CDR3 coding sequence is TGTGCCAGCAGTTTTGTCAGGGGGCGCAAAACCGGGGAGCTGTTTTTT. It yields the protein CASSFVRGRKTGELFF.

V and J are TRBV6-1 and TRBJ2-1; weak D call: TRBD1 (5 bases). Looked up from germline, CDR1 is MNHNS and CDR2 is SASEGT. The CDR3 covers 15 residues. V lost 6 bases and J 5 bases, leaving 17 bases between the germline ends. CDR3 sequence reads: CASSLSLPTDNEQFF. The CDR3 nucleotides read TGTGCCAGCAGCCTAAGCCTTCCGACAGACAATGAGCAGTTCTTC.

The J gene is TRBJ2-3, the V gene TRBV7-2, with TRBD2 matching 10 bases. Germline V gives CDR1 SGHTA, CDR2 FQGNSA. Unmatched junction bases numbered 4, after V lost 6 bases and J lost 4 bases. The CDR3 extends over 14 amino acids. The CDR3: CASSPSGSADTQYF. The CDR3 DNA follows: TGTGCCAGCAGTCCTAGCGGGAGTGCAGATACGCAGTATTTT.

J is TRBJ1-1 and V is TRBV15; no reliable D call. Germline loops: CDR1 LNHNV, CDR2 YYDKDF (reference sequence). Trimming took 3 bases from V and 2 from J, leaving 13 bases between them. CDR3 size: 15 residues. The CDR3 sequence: CATSSAWPGNTEAFF. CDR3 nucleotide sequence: TGTGCCACCAGCAGCGCCTGGCCGGGTAACACTGAAGCTTTCTTT. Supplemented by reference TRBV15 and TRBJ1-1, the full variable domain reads DAMVIQNPRYQVTQFGKPVTLSCSQTLNHNVMYWYQQKSSQAPKLLFHYYDKDFNNEADTPDNFQSRRPNTSFCFLDIRSPGLGDTAMYLCATSSAWPGNTEAFFGQGTRLTVV.

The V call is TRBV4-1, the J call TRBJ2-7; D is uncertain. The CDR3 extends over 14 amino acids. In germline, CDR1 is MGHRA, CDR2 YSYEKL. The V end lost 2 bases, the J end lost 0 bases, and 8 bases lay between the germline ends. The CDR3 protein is CASSQLRVSYEQYF. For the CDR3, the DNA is TGCGCCAGCAGCCAACTACGGGTCTCCTACGAGCAGTACTTC.

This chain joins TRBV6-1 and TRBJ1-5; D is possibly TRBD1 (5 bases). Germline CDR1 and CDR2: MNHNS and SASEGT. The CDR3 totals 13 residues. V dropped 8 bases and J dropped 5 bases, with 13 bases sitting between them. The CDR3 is CASWGVGDQPQHF. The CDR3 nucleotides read TGTGCCAGCTGGGGGGTGGGGGATCAGCCCCAGCATTTT.

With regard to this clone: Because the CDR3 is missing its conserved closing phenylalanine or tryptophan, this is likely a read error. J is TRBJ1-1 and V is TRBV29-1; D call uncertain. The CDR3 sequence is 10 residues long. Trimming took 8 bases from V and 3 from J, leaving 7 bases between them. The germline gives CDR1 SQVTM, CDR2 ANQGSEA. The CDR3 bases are TGCAGCTTGGGCGACACTGAAGCTTTCCTT. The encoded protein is CSLGDTEAFL.

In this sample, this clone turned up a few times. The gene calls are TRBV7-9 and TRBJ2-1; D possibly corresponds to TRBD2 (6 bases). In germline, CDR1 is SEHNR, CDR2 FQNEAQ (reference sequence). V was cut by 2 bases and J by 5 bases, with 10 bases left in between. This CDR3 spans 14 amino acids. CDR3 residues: CASSLSRGNNEQFF. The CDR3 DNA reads TGTGCCAGCAGCTTATCACGGGGGAACAATGAGCAGTTCTTC.

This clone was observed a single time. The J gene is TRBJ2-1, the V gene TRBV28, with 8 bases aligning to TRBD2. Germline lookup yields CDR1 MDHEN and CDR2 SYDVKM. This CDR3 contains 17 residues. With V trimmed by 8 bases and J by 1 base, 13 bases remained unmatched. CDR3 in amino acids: CASGGTSTMRSYNEQFF. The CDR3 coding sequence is TGTGCCAGCGGGGGGACTAGTACTATGCGATCCTACAATGAGCAGTTCTTC. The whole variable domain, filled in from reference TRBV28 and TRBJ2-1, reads DVKVTQSSRYLVKRTGEKVFLECVQDMDHENMFWYRQDPGLGLRLIYFSYDVKMKEKGDIPEGYSVSREKKERFSLILESASTNQTSMYLCASGGTSTMRSYNEQFFGPGTRLTVL.

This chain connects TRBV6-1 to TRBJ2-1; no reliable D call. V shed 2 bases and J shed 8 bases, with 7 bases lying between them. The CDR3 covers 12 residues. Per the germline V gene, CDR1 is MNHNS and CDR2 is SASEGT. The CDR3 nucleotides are TGTGCCAGCAGTGAAAGTTCGGATGAGCAGTTCTTC. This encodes CASSESSDEQFF.

CDR3 bases: TGTGCCAGCAGAATACCGAGGGACAGAAGTAAAATTAATCAGCCCCAGCATTTT. Its translation: CASRIPRDRSKINQPQHF. The chain couples TRBV27 to TRBJ1-5; 7 bases agree with TRBD1. After removal of 6 bases from V and 4 bases from J, the junction contained 18 bases not matched to a gene. Germline assignment: CDR1 MNHEY and CDR2 SMNVEV (reference sequence). The CDR3 totals 18 residues.

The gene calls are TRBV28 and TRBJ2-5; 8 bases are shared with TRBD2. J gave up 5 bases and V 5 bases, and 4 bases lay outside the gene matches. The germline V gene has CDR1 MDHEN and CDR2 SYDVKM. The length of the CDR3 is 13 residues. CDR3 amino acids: CASSNGRVETQYF. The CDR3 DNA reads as TGTGCCAGCAGTAACGGGAGGGTTGAGACCCAGTACTTC.

CDR3 amino acids: CASSLGRGMNTEAFF. CDR3 sequence (DNA): TGCGCCAGCAGCCTGGGGCGGGGCATGAACACTGAAGCTTTCTTT. The chain employs TRBV4-1 and TRBJ1-1; tentatively, D is TRBD1 (5 bases). Germline CDR1 and CDR2: MGHRA and YSYEKL. This CDR3 is 15 amino acids long. The V gene lost 4 bases and the J gene lost 0 bases, with 12 bases spanning the gap.

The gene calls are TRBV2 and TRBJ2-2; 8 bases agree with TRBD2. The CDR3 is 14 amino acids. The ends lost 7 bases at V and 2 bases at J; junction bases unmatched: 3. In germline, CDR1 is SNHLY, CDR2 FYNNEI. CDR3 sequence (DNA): TGTGCCAGCAAACTAGCGGTAAACACCGGGGAGCTGTTTTTT. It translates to CASKLAVNTGELFF.

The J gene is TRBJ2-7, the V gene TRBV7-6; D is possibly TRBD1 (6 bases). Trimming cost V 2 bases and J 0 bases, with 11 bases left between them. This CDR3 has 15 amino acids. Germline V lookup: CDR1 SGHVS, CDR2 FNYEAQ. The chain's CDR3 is CASSLQRGSSYEQYF. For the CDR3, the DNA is TGTGCCAGCAGCTTACAAAGGGGGAGCTCCTACGAGCAGTACTTC.

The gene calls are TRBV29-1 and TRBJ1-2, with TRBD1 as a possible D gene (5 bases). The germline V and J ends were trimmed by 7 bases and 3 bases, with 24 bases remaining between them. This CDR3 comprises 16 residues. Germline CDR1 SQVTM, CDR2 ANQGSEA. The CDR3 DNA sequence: TGCAGCGCTGCGGCGGGTGTAATTCGGGGGGACTATGGCTACACCTTC. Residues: CSAAAGVIRGDYGYTF.

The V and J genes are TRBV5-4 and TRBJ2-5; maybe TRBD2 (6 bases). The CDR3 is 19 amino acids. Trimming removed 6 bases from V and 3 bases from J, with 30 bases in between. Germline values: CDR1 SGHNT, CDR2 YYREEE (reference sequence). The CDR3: CASTPARSGAESSKETQYF. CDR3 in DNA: TGTGCCAGCACCCCAGCTCGGTCGGGAGCGGAAAGCTCGAAAGAGACCCAGTACTTC.

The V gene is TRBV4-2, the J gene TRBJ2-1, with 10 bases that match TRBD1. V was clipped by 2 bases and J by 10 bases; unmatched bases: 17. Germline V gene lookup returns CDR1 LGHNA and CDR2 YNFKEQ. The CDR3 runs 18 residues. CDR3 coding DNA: TGTGCCAGCAGCCAACCCTGGACAGGGGGATCGGCTATGGGAGAGCAGTTCTTC. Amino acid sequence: CASSQPWTGGSAMGEQFF.

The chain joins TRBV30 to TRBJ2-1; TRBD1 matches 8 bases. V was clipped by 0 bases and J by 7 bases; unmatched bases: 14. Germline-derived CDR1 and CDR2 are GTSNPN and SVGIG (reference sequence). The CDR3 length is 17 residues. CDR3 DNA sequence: TGTGCCTGGAGTGTAGGACAGGGCTGGAACATTCGGAATGAGCAGTTCTTC. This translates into CAWSVGQGWNIRNEQFF.

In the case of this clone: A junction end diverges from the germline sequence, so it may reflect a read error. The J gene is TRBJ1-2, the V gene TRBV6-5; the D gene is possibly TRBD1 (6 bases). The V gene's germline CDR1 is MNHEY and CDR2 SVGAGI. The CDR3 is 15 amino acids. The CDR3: CASSYTGTTNYGYPF. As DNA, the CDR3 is TGTGCCAGCAGTTACACCGGGACAACTAACTATGGCTACCCCTTC.

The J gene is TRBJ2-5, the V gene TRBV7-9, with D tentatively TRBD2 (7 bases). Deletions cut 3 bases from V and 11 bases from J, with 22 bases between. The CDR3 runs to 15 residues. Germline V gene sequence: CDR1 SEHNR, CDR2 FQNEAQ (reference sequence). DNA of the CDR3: TGTGCCAGCAGCTTTTCCCTGCCGGGGGCGGGGGAGCAGTACTTC. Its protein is CASSFSLPGAGEQYF.

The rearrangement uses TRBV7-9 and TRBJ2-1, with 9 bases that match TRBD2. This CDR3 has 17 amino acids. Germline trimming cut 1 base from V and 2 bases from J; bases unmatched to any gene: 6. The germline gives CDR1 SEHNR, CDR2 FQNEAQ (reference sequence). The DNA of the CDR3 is TGTGCCAGCAGCTTAGTGGGCGGGAGGGACCCCTACAATGAGCAGTTCTTC. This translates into CASSLVGGRDPYNEQFF.

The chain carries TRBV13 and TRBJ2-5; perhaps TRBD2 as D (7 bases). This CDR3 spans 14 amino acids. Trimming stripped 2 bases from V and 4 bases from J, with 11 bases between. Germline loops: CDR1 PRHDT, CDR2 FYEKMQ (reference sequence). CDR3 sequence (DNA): TGTGCCAGCAGCTTAATGGGGGGGGCAGAGACCCAGTACTTC. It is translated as CASSLMGGAETQYF.